The TCR beta chain under discussion was sequenced for a study of CD8+CD57+ T cells in acquired aplastic anemia. Study background: Across the sorted CD4+ and CD8+ cells, DNA amounts averaged roughly 3.5 ug. Overall study findings and caveats: Any difference that existed in CD8+ Simpson's diversity between patients and controls was not significant. Patients and controls turned out to have twenty-nine CD8+ CDR3 sequences in common.

The authors sequenced patients whose flow cytometry had shown CD8+CD57+ cell expansion. Patients were treatment-naive when blood was sampled. Germline loops: CDR1 SGHVS, CDR2 FQNEAQ. Trimming at V came to 0 bases and at J to 7 bases, leaving 10 bases not matched to a gene. The CDR3 is 16 residues long. TCR beta VDJ combinations and CDR3 sequences were profiled from genomic DNA. TCRdb reprocessed the reads with MiXCR, giving one entry per CDR3 protein. The sample lists under 350,000 distinct CDR3 sequences; 56% were seen once. As concerns this clonotype: Its antigen remains unknown.

The receptor was derived from a human donor with aplastic anemia. Sequences were obtained from sorted CD4+, CD8+, or CD8+CD57+ T cells (not recorded which) from PBMCs. J is TRBJ1-2 and V is TRBV7-8; TRBD1 aligns across 8 bases. CDR3 residues: CASSLAGTGIGGGYTF. CDR3 nucleotide sequence: TGTGCCAGCAGCTTAGCCGGGACAGGCATTGGAGGTGGCTACACCTTC.